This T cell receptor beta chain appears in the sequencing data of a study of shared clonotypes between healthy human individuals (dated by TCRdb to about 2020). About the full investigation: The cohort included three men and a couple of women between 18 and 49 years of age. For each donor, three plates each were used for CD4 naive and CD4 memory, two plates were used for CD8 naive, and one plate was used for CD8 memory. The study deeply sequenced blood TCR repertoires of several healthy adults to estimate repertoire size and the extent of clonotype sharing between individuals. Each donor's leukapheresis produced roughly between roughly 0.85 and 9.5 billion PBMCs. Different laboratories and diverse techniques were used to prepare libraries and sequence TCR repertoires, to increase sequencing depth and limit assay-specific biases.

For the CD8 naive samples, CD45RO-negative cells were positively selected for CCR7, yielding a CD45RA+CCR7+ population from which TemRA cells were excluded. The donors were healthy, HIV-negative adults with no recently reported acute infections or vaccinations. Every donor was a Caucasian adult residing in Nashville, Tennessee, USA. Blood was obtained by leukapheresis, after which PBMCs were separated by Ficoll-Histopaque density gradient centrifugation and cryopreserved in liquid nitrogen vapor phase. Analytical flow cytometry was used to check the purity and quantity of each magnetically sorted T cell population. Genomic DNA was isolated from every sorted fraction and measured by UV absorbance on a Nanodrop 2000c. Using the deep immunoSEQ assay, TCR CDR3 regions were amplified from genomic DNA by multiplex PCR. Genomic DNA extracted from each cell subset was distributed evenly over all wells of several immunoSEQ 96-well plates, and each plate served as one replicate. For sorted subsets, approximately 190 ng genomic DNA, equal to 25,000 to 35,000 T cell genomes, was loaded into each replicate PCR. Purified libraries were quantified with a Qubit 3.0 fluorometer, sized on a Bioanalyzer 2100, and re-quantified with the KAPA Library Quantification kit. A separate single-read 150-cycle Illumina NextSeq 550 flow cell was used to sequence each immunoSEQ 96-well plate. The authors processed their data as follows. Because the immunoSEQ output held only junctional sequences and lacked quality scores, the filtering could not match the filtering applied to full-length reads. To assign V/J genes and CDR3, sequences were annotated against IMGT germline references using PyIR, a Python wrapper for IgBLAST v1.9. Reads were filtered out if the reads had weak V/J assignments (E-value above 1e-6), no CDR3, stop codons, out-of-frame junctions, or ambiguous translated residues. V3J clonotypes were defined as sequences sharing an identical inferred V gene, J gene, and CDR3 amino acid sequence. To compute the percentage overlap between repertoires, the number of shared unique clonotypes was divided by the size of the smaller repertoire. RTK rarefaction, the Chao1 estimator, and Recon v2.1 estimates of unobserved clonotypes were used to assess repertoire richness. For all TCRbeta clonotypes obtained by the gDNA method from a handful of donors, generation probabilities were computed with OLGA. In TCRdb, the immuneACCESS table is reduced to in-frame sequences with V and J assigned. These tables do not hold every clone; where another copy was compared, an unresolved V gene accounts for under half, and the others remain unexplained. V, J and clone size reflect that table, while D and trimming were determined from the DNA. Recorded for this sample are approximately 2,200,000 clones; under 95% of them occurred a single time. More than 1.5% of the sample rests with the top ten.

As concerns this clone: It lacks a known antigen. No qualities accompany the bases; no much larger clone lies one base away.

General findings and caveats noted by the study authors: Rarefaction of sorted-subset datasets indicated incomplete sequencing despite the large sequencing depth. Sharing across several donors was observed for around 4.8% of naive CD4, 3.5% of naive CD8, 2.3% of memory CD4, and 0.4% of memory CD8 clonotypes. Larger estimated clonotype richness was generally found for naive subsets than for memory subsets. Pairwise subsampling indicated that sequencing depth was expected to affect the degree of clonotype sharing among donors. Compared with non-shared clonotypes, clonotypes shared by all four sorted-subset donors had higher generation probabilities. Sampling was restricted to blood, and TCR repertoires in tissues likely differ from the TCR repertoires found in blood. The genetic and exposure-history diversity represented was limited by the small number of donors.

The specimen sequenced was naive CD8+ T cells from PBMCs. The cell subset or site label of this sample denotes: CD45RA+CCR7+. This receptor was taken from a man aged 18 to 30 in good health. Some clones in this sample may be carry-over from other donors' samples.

The CDR3 corresponds to CASSFFPGNIQYF. The nucleotides read TGTGCCAGCAGCTTCTTCCCTGGTAACATTCAGTACTTC. Rearrangement joined TRBV7-3 to TRBJ2-4, with the D segment identity uncertain. Taken from the germline V gene, the CDR1 and CDR2 loops are SGHTA and FQGTGA. Between the V and J ends, shortened by 3 bases and 7 bases respectively, the junction contains 10 bases. From cysteine to phenylalanine, the CDR3 is 13 amino acids long. CDR3 DNA is the only sequence kept; it has 39 bases, read in frame from the first base.